This T cell receptor beta chain was identified during a study of blood T cell repertoires in COVID-19. As concerns this clone: The same CDR3 is also encoded by other DNA sequences in this sample.

Trimming cost V 0 bases and J 4 bases, with 5 bases left between them. This CDR3 has 12 residues. Germline CDR1 reads SGHNT; CDR2 reads YYREEE (reference sequence). Original data processing: Cell counts per sample came from amplifying reference gene primers. Profiling relied on immunoSEQ multiplex PCR, and the TCRdb table lists in-frame clones only, not all of them. The DNA gave D and trimming, while V, J and clone size come from that table. The sample consists of approximately 200,000 clones, about 81% of them appearing once. V and J are TRBV5-4 and TRBJ2-7; D gene unclear. The receptor's source is a woman of 80 years or more with COVID-19, enrolled during active disease. The sample comprised peripheral blood. CDR3 loop: CASSLDGYEQYF. DNA for the CDR3: TGTGCCAGCAGCTTGGACGGGTACGAGCAGTACTTC. The variable domain in full, with the rest retrieved from reference TRBV5-4 and TRBJ2-7, is ETGVTQSPTHLIKTRGQQVTLRCSSQSGHNTVSWYQQALGQGPQFIFQYYREEENGRGNFPPRFSGLQFPNYSSELNVNALELDDSALYLCASSLDGYEQYFGPGTRLTVT.